This is a list of T cell receptor beta chains from one sample in a study of immune heterogeneity within non-small cell lung tumors. One entry per CDR3 protein, called by TCRdb with MiXCR from the multiplex PCR reads. The sample includes 3,500 or so distinct CDR3 sequences, 25% to 35% seen only once; the top ten take 10%. Sequencing used lung tumor tissue. The receptors were sampled from a man aged 60 to 69 with non-small cell lung cancer. CDR3s include the opening cysteine and the closing phenylalanine or tryptophan. A D gene is named only where the DNA matches it firmly. Clone size is shown for a subset of rows, as once, few, many or a class of expanded clone.

d_gene,v_gene,abundance,j_gene,CDR3aa,CDR3nt
TRBD1,TRBV25-1,.,TRBJ1-6,CDSSESGRGDNSPLHF,TGTGACAGCAGTGAATCGGGCAGGGGGGACAATTCACCCCTCCACTTT
.,TRBV10-3,.,TRBJ2-3,CAINSDFTDTQYF,TGTGCCATCAACTCCGACTTCACAGATACGCAGTATTTT
TRBD1,TRBV18,.,TRBJ2-7,CASSPKDRGNYEQYF,TGTGCCAGCTCACCCAAGGACAGGGGAAACTACGAGCAGTACTTC
.,TRBV7-6,.,TRBJ1-1,CASRFRGGGKMTEAFF,TGTGCCAGCAGATTTAGGGGGGGAGGGAAGATGACTGAAGCTTTCTTT
TRBD1,TRBV6-1,large,TRBJ1-6,CASRDRGNSPLHF,TGTGCCAGCCGGGACAGGGGAAATTCACCCCTCCACTTT
TRBD1,TRBV29-1,.,TRBJ1-1,CSTWTGPNTEAFF,TGCAGCACCTGGACAGGACCGAACACTGAAGCTTTCTTT
.,TRBV6-1,large,TRBJ1-2,CASSPGTNYYGYTF,TGTGCCAGCAGTCCTGGGACGAACTACTATGGCTACACCTTC
TRBD2,TRBV28,.,TRBJ2-2,CARTGLAEHTGELFF,TGTGCCAGAACGGGACTAGCGGAACACACCGGGGAGCTGTTTTTT
TRBD2,TRBV20-1,.,TRBJ2-3,CSAEGREERGDTQYF,TGCAGTGCAGAGGGGCGGGAGGAACGGGGAGATACGCAGTATTTT
TRBD2,TRBV10-1,medium-sized,TRBJ2-1,CASSESLAGERNEQFF,TGCGCCAGCAGTGAGTCTCTAGCGGGAGAAAGAAATGAGCAGTTCTTC
TRBD1,TRBV7-9,.,TRBJ2-5,CASSKQGQETQYF,TGTGCCAGCAGTAAACAGGGGCAAGAGACCCAGTACTTC
.,TRBV6-1,medium-sized,TRBJ2-1,CASRQRLGVVVSYNEQFF,TGTGCCAGCAGGCAACGCTTAGGGGTCGTCGTTTCCTACAATGAGCAGTTCTTC
TRBD2,TRBV6-1,.,TRBJ2-3,CATHPGGISTDTQYF,TGTGCCACCCATCCGGGGGGAATTAGCACAGATACGCAGTATTTT
.,TRBV20-1,few,TRBJ1-5,CSARGPQYSNQPQHF,TGCAGTGCTAGAGGGCCGCAATATAGCAATCAGCCCCAGCATTTT
TRBD1,TRBV3-1,.,TRBJ1-1,CASSLDRGTEAFF,TGTGCCAGCAGCCTGGACAGGGGGACTGAAGCTTTCTTT
.,TRBV5-1,few,TRBJ1-4,CASSMTYGEKKLFF,TGCGCCAGCAGCATGACATACGGGGAGAAAAAACTGTTTTTT
TRBD1,TRBV10-3,few,TRBJ2-5,CAISDRDRGTETQYF,TGTGCCATCAGTGACCGGGACAGGGGGACTGAGACCCAGTACTTC
.,TRBV5-1,few,TRBJ2-3,CASRELVSADTQYF,TGCGCCAGCAGGGAACTAGTATCCGCAGATACGCAGTATTTT
.,TRBV6-1,medium-sized,TRBJ2-1,CASSRGSNNEQFF,TGTGCCAGCAGCAGGGGCTCTAACAATGAGCAGTTCTTC
TRBD1,TRBV9,few,TRBJ1-4,CASSVDGTDEKLFF,TGTGCCAGCAGCGTAGATGGGACAGATGAAAAACTGTTTTTT
.,TRBV9,.,TRBJ2-1,CASSAYNAQFF,TGTGCCAGCAGCGCTTACAATGCGCAGTTCTTC
.,TRBV5-4,few,TRBJ1-4,CASSFSGVNNEKLFF,TGTGCCAGCAGCTTTTCGGGGGTTAATAATGAAAAACTGTTTTTT
.,TRBV15,large,TRBJ1-4,CATSREGTNEKLFF,TGTGCCACCAGCAGAGAGGGGACTAATGAAAAACTGTTTTTT
.,TRBV6-1,medium-sized,TRBJ1-2,CASSPQNRVHGYTF,TGTGCCAGCAGTCCCCAAAACAGGGTCCATGGCTACACCTTC
.,TRBV20-1,few,TRBJ2-3,CSASTPDGSITDTQYF,TGCAGTGCTAGCACTCCTGACGGGAGTATCACAGATACGCAGTATTTT
.,TRBV7-9,medium-sized,TRBJ2-3,CASSLGQRSTDTQYF,TGTGCCAGCAGCTTAGGTCAGAGAAGCACAGATACGCAGTATTTT
.,TRBV6-1,large,TRBJ2-1,CAGMGQIPNEQFF,TGTGCCGGAATGGGCCAAATACCCAATGAGCAGTTCTTC
TRBD1,TRBV20-1,medium-sized,TRBJ2-3,CSARDYWTGGEDTQYF,TGCAGTGCTAGAGATTACTGGACAGGGGGCGAAGATACGCAGTATTTT
.,TRBV11-1,.,TRBJ2-5,CASSEGSGFRKTQYF,TGTGCCAGCAGCGAAGGCTCGGGGTTTCGGAAGACCCAGTACTTC
.,TRBV2,.,TRBJ1-5,CASSEEGGPGSNQPQHF,TGTGCCAGCAGTGAAGAAGGGGGACCGGGAAGCAATCAGCCCCAGCATTTT
TRBD1,TRBV11-3,.,TRBJ2-1,CASSSHRAGGSGDEQFF,TGTGCCAGCAGCTCCCACCGGGCAGGGGGTTCTGGCGATGAGCAGTTCTTC
TRBD2,TRBV12-3/TRBV12-4,.,TRBJ2-5,CASSLVYGGEETQYF,TGTGCCAGCAGTTTAGTTTACGGGGGGGAAGAGACCCAGTACTTC
.,TRBV20-1,few,TRBJ2-1,CSASRSYNEQFF,TGCAGTGCTAGCAGGTCTTACAATGAGCAGTTCTTC
TRBD1,TRBV11-1,medium-sized,TRBJ2-1,CASSNRQGTGNEQFF,TGTGCCAGCAGCAACCGACAGGGGACGGGCAATGAGCAGTTCTTC
TRBD2,TRBV19,.,TRBJ2-2,CATKEGLARANPGELFF,TGTGCCACCAAAGAGGGACTAGCGAGAGCGAACCCCGGGGAGCTGTTTTTT
TRBD2,TRBV24-1,.,TRBJ2-3,CANSDRAGGADTQYF,TGTGCCAACAGTGATCGCGCGGGAGGTGCAGATACGCAGTATTTT